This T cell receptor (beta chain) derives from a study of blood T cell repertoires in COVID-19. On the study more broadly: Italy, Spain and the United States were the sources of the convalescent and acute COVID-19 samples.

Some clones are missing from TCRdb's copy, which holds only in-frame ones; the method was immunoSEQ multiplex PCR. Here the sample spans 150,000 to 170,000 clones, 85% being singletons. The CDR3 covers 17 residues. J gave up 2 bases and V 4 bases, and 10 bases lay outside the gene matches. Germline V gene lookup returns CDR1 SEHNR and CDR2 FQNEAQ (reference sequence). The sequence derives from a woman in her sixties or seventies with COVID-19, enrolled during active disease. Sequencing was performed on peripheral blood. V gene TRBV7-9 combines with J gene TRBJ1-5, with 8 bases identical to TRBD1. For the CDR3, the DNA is TGTGCCAGCAGCTCGGGGGGACAGGAGGGACGCAATCAGCCCCAGCATTTT. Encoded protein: CASSSGGQEGRNQPQHF.